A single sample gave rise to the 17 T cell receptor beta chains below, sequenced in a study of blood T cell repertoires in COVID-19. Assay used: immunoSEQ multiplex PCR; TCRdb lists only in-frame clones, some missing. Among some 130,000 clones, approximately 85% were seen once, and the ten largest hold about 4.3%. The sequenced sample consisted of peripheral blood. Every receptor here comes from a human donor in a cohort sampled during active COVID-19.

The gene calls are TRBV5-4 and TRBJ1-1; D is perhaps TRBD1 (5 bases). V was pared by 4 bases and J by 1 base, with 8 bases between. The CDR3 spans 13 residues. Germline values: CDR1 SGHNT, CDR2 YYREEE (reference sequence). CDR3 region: CASSPGQNTEAFF. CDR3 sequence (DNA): TGTGCCAGCAGCCCCGGACAGAACACTGAAGCTTTCTTT.

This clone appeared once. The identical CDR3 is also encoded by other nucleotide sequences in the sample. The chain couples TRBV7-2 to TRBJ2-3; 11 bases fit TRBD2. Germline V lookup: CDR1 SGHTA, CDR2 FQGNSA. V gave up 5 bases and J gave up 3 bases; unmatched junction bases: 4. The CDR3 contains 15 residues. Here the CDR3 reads CASSLTSGGTDTQYF. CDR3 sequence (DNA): TGTGCCAGCAGCCTCACTAGCGGGGGTACAGATACGCAGTATTTT.

The chain's CDR3 is CATSQGQSYGYTF. For the CDR3, the DNA is TGTGCCACCAGCCAGGGACAGAGCTATGGCTACACCTTC. This sequence joins TRBV15 and TRBJ1-2; 7 bases align to TRBD1. This CDR3 is built from 13 residues. Trimming took 5 bases from V and 4 from J; bases not matched to a gene: 4. CDR1 and CDR2 from the germline V gene are LNHNV and YYDKDF (reference sequence).

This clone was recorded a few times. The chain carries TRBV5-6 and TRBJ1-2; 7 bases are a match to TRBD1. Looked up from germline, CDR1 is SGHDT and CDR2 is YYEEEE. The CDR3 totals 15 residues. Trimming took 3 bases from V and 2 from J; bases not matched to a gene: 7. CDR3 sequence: CASSSDRTGNYGYTF. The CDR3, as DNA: TGTGCCAGCAGCTCCGACAGGACAGGCAACTATGGCTACACCTTC.

CDR3 in amino acids: CASSAWGDYEQYF. CDR3 nucleotides: TGCGCCAGCAGCGCGTGGGGGGACTACGAGCAGTACTTC. V usage is TRBV5-1 and J usage is TRBJ2-7; D possibly corresponds to TRBD2 (6 bases). CDR1 and CDR2 (germline): SGHRS, YFSETQ. This CDR3 contains 13 residues. V gave up 4 bases and J gave up 3 bases, with 11 bases separating them.

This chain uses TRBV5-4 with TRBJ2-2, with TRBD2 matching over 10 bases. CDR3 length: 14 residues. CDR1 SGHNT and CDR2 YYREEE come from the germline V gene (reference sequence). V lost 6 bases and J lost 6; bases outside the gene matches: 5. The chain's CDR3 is CASTKSGRAGELFF. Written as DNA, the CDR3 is TGTGCCAGCACCAAAAGCGGGAGGGCCGGGGAGCTGTTTTTT.

This CDR3 reads CATTTGGRGAFF. CDR3 bases: TGTGCCACCACGACAGGGGGTAGGGGGGCTTTCTTT. This sequence joins TRBV19 and TRBJ1-1, with 9 nucleotides matching TRBD1. This CDR3 is 12 amino acids long. In germline, CDR1 is LNHDA, CDR2 SQIVND (reference sequence). V shed 10 bases, J shed 11 bases, and the junction held 11 bases outside the gene matches.

DNA for the CDR3: TGTGCCAGCAGCTTAGCTACAGGGGGGCGTACTGAAGCTTTCTTT. It specifies CASSLATGGRTEAFF. The J gene is TRBJ1-1, the V gene TRBV7-6; 8 nucleotides match TRBD1. V was clipped by 0 bases and J by 5 bases; unmatched bases: 5. The CDR3 loop spans 15 amino acids. CDR1 and CDR2 from the germline V gene are SGHVS and FNYEAQ.

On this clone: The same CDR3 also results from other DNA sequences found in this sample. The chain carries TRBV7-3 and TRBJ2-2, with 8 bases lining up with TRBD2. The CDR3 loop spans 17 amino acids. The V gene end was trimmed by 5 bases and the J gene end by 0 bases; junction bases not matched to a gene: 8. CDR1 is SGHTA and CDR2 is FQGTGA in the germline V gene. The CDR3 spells CASSPGRRGANTGELFF. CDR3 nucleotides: TGTGCCAGCAGCCCGGGGCGGCGGGGGGCGAACACCGGGGAGCTGTTTTTT.

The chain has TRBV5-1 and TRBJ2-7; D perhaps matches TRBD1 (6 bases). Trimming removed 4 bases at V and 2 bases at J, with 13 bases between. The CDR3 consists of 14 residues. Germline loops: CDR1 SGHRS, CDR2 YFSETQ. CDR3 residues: CASSPAGVPYEQYF. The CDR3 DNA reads TGCGCCAGCAGCCCGGCAGGGGTCCCCTACGAGCAGTACTTC.

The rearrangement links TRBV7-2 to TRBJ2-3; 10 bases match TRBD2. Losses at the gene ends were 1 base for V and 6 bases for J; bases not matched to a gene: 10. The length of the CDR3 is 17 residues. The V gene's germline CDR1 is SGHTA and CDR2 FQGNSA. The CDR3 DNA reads TGTGCCAGCAGCTTAGGCCCCCAAGCGGGGGGGCGGGATACGCAGTATTTT. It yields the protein CASSLGPQAGGRDTQYF. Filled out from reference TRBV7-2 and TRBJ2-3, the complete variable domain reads GAGVSQSPSNKVTEKGKDVELRCDPISGHTALYWYRQSLGQGLEFLIYFQGNSAPDKSGLPSDRFSAERTGGSVSTLTIQRTQQEDSAVYLCASSLGPQAGGRDTQYFGPGTRLTVL.

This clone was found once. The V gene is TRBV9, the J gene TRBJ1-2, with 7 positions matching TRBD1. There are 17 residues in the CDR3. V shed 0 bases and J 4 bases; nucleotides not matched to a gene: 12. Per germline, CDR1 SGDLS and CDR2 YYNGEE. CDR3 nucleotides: TGTGCCAGCAGCGTAGATCCCGTCAGGGGGGCTGGCTATGGCTACACCTTC. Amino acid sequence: CASSVDPVRGAGYGYTF.

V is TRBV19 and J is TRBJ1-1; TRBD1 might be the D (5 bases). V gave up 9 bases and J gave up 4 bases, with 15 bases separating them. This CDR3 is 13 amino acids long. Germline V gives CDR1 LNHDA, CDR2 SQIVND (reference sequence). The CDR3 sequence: CASRLGEGTEAFF. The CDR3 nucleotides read TGTGCCAGCAGGCTAGGGGAAGGCACTGAAGCTTTCTTT. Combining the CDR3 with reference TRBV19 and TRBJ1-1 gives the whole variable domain DGGITQSPKYLFRKEGQNVTLSCEQNLNHDAMYWYRQDPGQGLRLIYYSQIVNDFQKGDIAEGYSVSREKKESFPLTVTSAQKNPTAFYLCASRLGEGTEAFFGQGTRLTVV.

The CDR3 region has the DNA TGTGCCAGCAGCCAGGTGACTAACACTGAAGCTTTCTTT. Translated: CASSQVTNTEAFF. The rearrangement joins TRBV3-1 (or the pseudogene TRBV3-2) to TRBJ1-1; D not certain. The CDR3 runs to 13 residues. CDR1 is LGHDT, CDR2 YNNKEL, per germline (reference sequence). The ends were cut back, 3 bases at V and 2 bases at J, with 7 bases in the middle.

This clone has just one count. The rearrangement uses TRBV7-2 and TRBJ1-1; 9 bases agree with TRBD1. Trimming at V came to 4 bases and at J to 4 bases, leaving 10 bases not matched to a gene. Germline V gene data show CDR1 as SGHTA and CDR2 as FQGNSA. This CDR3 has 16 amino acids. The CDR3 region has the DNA TGTGCCAGCAGCTCAACAGGGGGCGCGGGGGGCACTGAAGCTTTCTTT. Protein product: CASSSTGGAGGTEAFF.

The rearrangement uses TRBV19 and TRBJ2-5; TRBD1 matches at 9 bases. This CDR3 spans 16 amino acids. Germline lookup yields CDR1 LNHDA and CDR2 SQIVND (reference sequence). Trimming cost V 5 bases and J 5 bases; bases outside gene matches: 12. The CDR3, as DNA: TGTGCCAGTAGTTCCGCGATCCGACAGGGGGTTGAGACCCAGTACTTC. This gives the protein CASSSAIRQGVETQYF.

The CDR3 sequence: CASSQDLRLASSEQFF. The CDR3 nucleotides read TGTGCCAGCAGCCAAGATCTCCGACTAGCCTCAAGTGAGCAGTTCTTC. The chain is built from TRBV3-1 (or the pseudogene TRBV3-2) and TRBJ2-1; the match to TRBD2 covers 7 bases. Per the germline V gene, CDR1 is LGHDT and CDR2 is YNNKEL (reference sequence). The CDR3 is 16 amino acids. The V and J ends lost 0 bases and 9 bases, in that order; junction bases with no gene match: 11.